Listed here are 28 T cell receptor beta chains from one sample, sequenced in a study of early T cells in non-severe SARS-CoV-2 infection. Using its own MiXCR run on the 5' RACE reads, TCRdb lists one record per CDR3 protein. The table lists some 67,000 distinct CDR3 sequences, roughly 15% of them singletons. Material: whole blood. The receptors shown here come from an adult who was a healthcare worker with PCR-confirmed SARS-CoV-2 infection or an uninfected control (not recorded which).

The J gene is TRBJ2-3, the V gene TRBV12-5; the D is unclear. V lost 6 bases and J lost 2, with 15 bases in between. CDR1 and CDR2 (germline): LGHNT, FRNRAP. The CDR3 runs to 15 residues. CDR3 coding DNA: TGTGCTAGTGGCGCGGAAGCTACTACCACAGATACGCAGTATTTT. It specifies CASGAEATTTDTQYF.

The chain couples TRBV29-1 to TRBJ1-5; 8 nucleotides agree with TRBD1. Trimming at V came to 4 bases and at J to 6 bases, leaving 8 bases not matched to a gene. There are 14 residues in the CDR3. The germline CDR1 and CDR2 sequences are SQVTM and ANQGSEA. For the CDR3, the DNA is TGCAGCGTTGGCGGACAGGGAGGGGGTCAGCCCCAGCATTTT. Residues: CSVGGQGGGQPQHF. The full variable domain, with the rest looked up from reference TRBV29-1 and TRBJ1-5, is SAVISQKPSRDICQRGTSLTIQCQVDSQVTMMFWYRQQPGQSLTLIATANQGSEATYESGFVIDKFPISRPNLTFSTLTVSNMSPEDSSIYLCSVGGQGGGQPQHFGDGTRLSIL.

V usage is TRBV29-1 and J usage is TRBJ1-3, with D uncertain. Germline V gene data show CDR1 as SQVTM and CDR2 as ANQGSEA. This CDR3 has 12 residues. V was shortened by 5 bases and J by 0 bases, with 5 bases between the two germline ends. As DNA, the CDR3 is TGCAGCGTTTTTGACTCTGGAAACACCATATATTTT. It translates to CSVFDSGNTIYF. The full variable domain, rest sourced from reference TRBV29-1 and TRBJ1-3, is SAVISQKPSRDICQRGTSLTIQCQVDSQVTMMFWYRQQPGQSLTLIATANQGSEATYESGFVIDKFPISRPNLTFSTLTVSNMSPEDSSIYLCSVFDSGNTIYFGEGSWLTVV.

J is TRBJ2-1 and V is TRBV5-4; 8 bases are shared with TRBD1. CDR1 is SGHNT and CDR2 is YYREEE in the germline V gene (reference sequence). The CDR3 spans 17 residues. V was pared by 2 bases and J by 2 bases, with 9 bases of the junction left unmatched. CDR3 nucleotide sequence: TGTGCCAGCAGCTTTGAAAGAGGACAGGGAGCCTACAATGAGCAGTTCTTC. This codes for CASSFERGQGAYNEQFF.

The CDR3 protein is CAARQGYEKLFF. DNA for the CDR3: TGTGCCGCACGACAGGGCTATGAAAAACTGTTTTTT. The rearrangement uses TRBV30 and TRBJ1-4, with 7 bases aligning to TRBD1. Germline CDR1 and CDR2: GTSNPN and SVGIG (reference sequence). CDR3 size: 12 residues. With V trimmed by 8 bases and J by 6 bases, 6 bases remained unmatched.

This clonotype was observed a few times. This chain connects TRBV2 to TRBJ2-7; D ambiguous. The ends were cut back, 2 bases at V and 8 bases at J, with 7 bases in the middle. The germline V gene has CDR1 SNHLY and CDR2 FYNNEI. The CDR3 is 11 residues long. CDR3 protein: CASSETTKQYF. The CDR3 region has the DNA TGTGCCAGCAGTGAAACAACTAAGCAGTACTTC. Full variable domain (remainder filled in from reference TRBV2 and TRBJ2-7): EPEVTQTPSHQVTQMGQEVILRCVPISNHLYFYWYRQILGQKVEFLVSFYNNEISEKSEIFDDQFSVERPDGSNFTLKIRSTKLEDSAMYFCASSETTKQYFGPGTRLTVT.

This clonotype occurred many times. DNA for the CDR3: TGCAGTGCCGGGACGACGAGTGGCTATGGCTACACCTTC. It translates to CSAGTTSGYGYTF. This rearrangement joins TRBV20-1 to TRBJ1-2; a possible D gene is TRBD1 (5 bases). This CDR3 contains 13 residues. With 6 bases removed from V and 4 bases from J, the gap between germline ends came to 15 bases. Germline V gene data show CDR1 as DFQATT and CDR2 as SNEGSKA (reference sequence).

This clonotype was counted only a few times. The V and J genes are TRBV28 and TRBJ1-4; D is ambiguous. From germline, CDR1 is MDHEN and CDR2 SYDVKM. The V and J ends lost 8 bases and 7 bases respectively, with 14 bases between them. The CDR3 length is 13 residues. The CDR3 DNA is TGTGCCAGCGCGACCCAAAGCGGTGAAAAACTGTTTTTT. Its protein product is CASATQSGEKLFF.

Remarks on this clonotype: Given a much more abundant clone one base away, this may be a read error. The rearrangement joins TRBV5-1 to TRBJ2-1, with 7 bases identical to TRBD1. The CDR3 has 13 amino acids. CDR1 and CDR2 (germline): SGHRS, YFSETQ. The CDR3: CVSKPGTDNEQFF. The CDR3, as DNA: TGCGTCAGCAAACCCGGGACAGACAATGAGCAGTTCTTC.

V is TRBV4-3 and J is TRBJ2-7; possibly TRBD2 for D (5 bases). The CDR3 length is 15 residues. Between the trimmed V and J ends, which lost 0 bases and 2 bases, there was a span of 11 bases. Per the germline V gene, CDR1 is LGHNA and CDR2 is YSLEER. For the CDR3, the DNA is TGCGCCAGCAGCCAAGATCCTCTAGCTACCTACGAGCAGTACTTC. Protein product: CASSQDPLATYEQYF.

This clonotype was detected a few times. This chain joins TRBV10-2 and TRBJ2-3; perhaps TRBD2 as D (6 bases). Trimming removed 6 bases from V and 1 base from J, with 11 bases in between. There are 14 residues in the CDR3. Germline assignment: CDR1 WSHSY and CDR2 SAAADI. The CDR3 sequence is CASRGSGRTDTQYF. CDR3 in DNA: TGCGCCAGCAGGGGTAGCGGACGCACAGATACGCAGTATTTT.

This clonotype has at least ten counts. The gene calls are TRBV6-4 and TRBJ2-6; D assignment may be TRBD1 or TRBD2 (5 bases each). Trimming stripped 6 bases from V and 4 bases from J, with 13 bases between. The germline V gene has CDR1 MRHNA and CDR2 SNTAGT. The CDR3 is 15 amino acids. The CDR3, as DNA: TGTGCCAGCAGCCCCCAGGGAGCCGGGGCCAACGTCCTGACTTTC. Translated: CASSPQGAGANVLTF.

V usage is TRBV4-1 and J usage is TRBJ2-2; 12 bases are shared with TRBD2. Germline CDR1 is MGHRA and CDR2 is YSYEKL. The junction had 10 bases not matched to a gene; V was cut back by 0 bases and J by 8 bases. The CDR3 consists of 18 residues. CDR3 amino acids: CASSQDRGTSGHRGELFF. In DNA, the CDR3 is TGCGCCAGCAGCCAAGATCGAGGGACTAGCGGGCACCGTGGGGAGCTGTTTTTT.

The sample holds a few counts of this clonotype. The V call is TRBV10-3, the J call TRBJ2-7, with D maybe TRBD2 (6 bases). Germline CDR1 and CDR2: ENHRY and SYGVKD. The CDR3 is 13 amino acids. The V end was cut by 4 bases, the J end by 7 bases, with 14 bases between. The CDR3 loop reads CAISVGGGGEQYF. The CDR3 DNA sequence: TGTGCCATCAGTGTTGGGGGAGGTGGAGAGCAGTACTTC.

This clonotype was seen repeatedly, ten times or more. The V and J genes are TRBV13 and TRBJ2-7; possibly TRBD1 for D (6 bases). The CDR3 spans 13 residues. Per the germline V gene, CDR1 is PRHDT and CDR2 is FYEKMQ (reference sequence). Trimming shortened V by 5 bases and J by 2 bases, and 10 bases separated the two germline ends. CDR3 bases: TGTGCCAGCAGCCGCAGGGGAGCCTACGAGCAGTACTTC. Translated: CASSRRGAYEQYF. Supplemented by reference TRBV13 and TRBJ2-7, the full variable domain reads AAGVIQSPRHLIKEKRETATLKCYPIPRHDTVYWYQQGPGQDPQFLISFYEKMQSDKGSIPDRFSAQQFSDYHSELNMSSLELGDSALYFCASSRRGAYEQYFGPGTRLTVT.

The chain has TRBV11-2 and TRBJ1-1; weak D call: TRBD1 (5 bases). The CDR3 is 15 amino acids. Germline V CDR1 and CDR2: SGHAT, FQNNGV. V was shortened by 0 bases and J by 1 base, with 9 bases between the two germline ends. The CDR3 DNA is TGTGCCAGCAGCTTAGATCTTCAGGGGAACACTGAAGCTTTCTTT. Its translation is CASSLDLQGNTEAFF.

This clonotype was found a few times. The chain combines TRBV6-2 or TRBV6-3 with TRBJ2-7, with TRBD2 identical over 8 bases. The germline V gene encodes CDR1 MNHEY and CDR2 SVGEGT. CDR3 size: 14 residues. With 7 bases clipped from V and 5 bases from J, the junction kept 10 bases outside the gene matches. The CDR3 region has the DNA TGTGCCAGCAAGCCGGGGGGGCGTGTGAACGAGCAGTACTTC. Translated: CASKPGGRVNEQYF.

The CDR3 region is CASSRRNDRADGYTF. CDR3 nucleotides: TGTGCCAGCTCACGCCGGAACGACAGGGCCGATGGCTACACCTTC. The rearrangement links TRBV18 to TRBJ1-2; 7 bases are shared with TRBD1. The CDR3 is 15 amino acids. V was pared by 4 bases and J by 6 bases, with 11 bases of the junction left unmatched. CDR1 and CDR2 from the germline V gene are KGHSH and LQKENI.

This clonotype has at least ten counts. This chain connects TRBV11-2 to TRBJ2-2; no reliable D call. V was clipped by 7 bases and J by 4 bases, with 22 bases between them. Germline CDR1 is SGHAT and CDR2 is FQNNGV. The CDR3 length is 17 residues. The CDR3 bases are TGTGCCAGCAACTCTTACACGCGTTCGGCGGTCACCGGGGAGCTGTTTTTT. Encoded protein: CASNSYTRSAVTGELFF. Full variable domain (missing parts from reference TRBV11-2 and TRBJ2-2): EAGVAQSPRYKIIEKRQSVAFWCNPISGHATLYWYQQILGQGPKLLIQFQNNGVVDDSQLPKDRFSAERLKGVDSTLKIQPAKLEDSAVYLCASNSYTRSAVTGELFFGEGSRLTVL.

This clonotype came up a few times. The chain carries TRBV12-3 or TRBV12-4 and TRBJ1-2; 8 nucleotides match TRBD1. V lost 3 bases, J lost 2 bases, and 2 bases stayed unmatched. CDR3 length: 14 residues. The CDR3 DNA reads TGTGCCAGCAGTTTTACAGGGGGAAACTATGGCTACACCTTC. Its protein is CASSFTGGNYGYTF.

The gene calls are TRBV3-1 and TRBJ1-2; possibly TRBD1 for D (5 bases). The germline V gene encodes CDR1 LGHDT and CDR2 YNNKEL (reference sequence). V was clipped by 0 bases and J by 4 bases, with 15 bases between them. This CDR3 contains 16 residues. CDR3 coding DNA: TGTGCCAGCAGCCAAGAGCCTGAGACAGCCACCTATGGCTACACCTTC. Translating gives CASSQEPETATYGYTF.

The chain employs TRBV14 and TRBJ2-6; D is possibly TRBD2 (6 bases). There are 17 residues in the CDR3. Looked up from germline, CDR1 is SGHDN and CDR2 is FVKESK. Trimming stripped 4 bases from V and 1 base from J, with 14 bases between. CDR3 amino acids: CASSRRVQMSGANVLTF. The CDR3 bases are TGTGCCAGCAGCCGGAGGGTCCAAATGTCTGGGGCCAACGTCCTGACTTTC.

This clonotype was seen only a few times. The gene calls are TRBV7-9 and TRBJ1-4, with D possibly TRBD1 on 5 matching bases. This CDR3 contains 12 residues. The germline CDR1 and CDR2 sequences are SEHNR and FQNEAQ (reference sequence). V was shortened by 8 bases and J by 4 bases, with 8 bases between the two germline ends. CDR3 residues: CASGGFNEKLFF. CDR3 bases: TGTGCCAGCGGGGGATTTAATGAAAAACTGTTTTTT.

This clonotype was seen more than once but under ten times. The chain recombines TRBV9 with TRBJ2-7; D unresolved. V shed 3 bases and J shed 3 bases, with 10 bases lying between them. Germline V gene sequence: CDR1 SGDLS, CDR2 YYNGEE. CDR3 length: 13 residues. The CDR3 DNA reads TGTGCCAGCAGCGGAGAATCTTACTACGAGCAGTACTTC. Encoded protein: CASSGESYYEQYF.

The CDR3 loop reads CASGPSYSNQPQHF. CDR3 nucleotide sequence: TGCGCCAGCGGCCCCTCCTATAGCAATCAGCCCCAGCATTTT. The chain uses TRBV10-1 and TRBJ1-5; D gene uncertain. The germline V and J ends were trimmed by 8 bases and 0 bases, with 11 bases remaining between them. CDR1 WNHNN and CDR2 SYGVQD come from the germline V gene (reference sequence). This CDR3 spans 14 amino acids.

This clonotype occurred many times. The V gene is TRBV11-2, the J gene TRBJ1-1; D gene uncertain. The V end was cut by 1 base, the J end by 4 bases, with 7 bases between. This CDR3 contains 13 residues. Germline lookup yields CDR1 SGHAT and CDR2 FQNNGV. CDR3 sequence (DNA): TGTGCCAGCAGCTTAGGGGAGGGCACTGAAGCTTTCTTT. The encoded protein is CASSLGEGTEAFF.

The V call is TRBV6-5, the J call TRBJ2-2; 12 bases map to TRBD2. Per the germline V gene, CDR1 is MNHEY and CDR2 is SVGAGI. The J segment lost 6 bases and the V segment lost 0 bases, leaving 17 bases of the junction unmatched. The CDR3 spans 21 residues. The CDR3 sequence: CASSYSRFGLAGGPSAGELFF. The CDR3 nucleotides read TGTGCCAGCAGTTACTCGAGGTTCGGCCTAGCGGGGGGGCCGAGCGCCGGGGAGCTGTTTTTT.

In DNA form, the CDR3 reads TGCGCCAGCAGCTTCACGGACCGTTACGAGCAGTACTTC. This codes for CASSFTDRYEQYF. The chain couples TRBV5-1 to TRBJ2-7; no clear D gene. The germline gives CDR1 SGHRS, CDR2 YFSETQ. There are 13 residues in the CDR3. Trimming left V 2 bases short and J 4 bases short, with 10 bases between.